This T cell receptor (beta chain) was recovered during a study of cytomegalovirus exposure and HLA in healthy donors. Germline CDR1 reads SEHNR; CDR2 reads FQNEAQ (reference sequence). Trimming took 10 bases from V and 0 from J, leaving 7 bases between them. This CDR3 is built from 12 residues. Sequencing used immunoSEQ multiplex PCR; TCRdb keeps in-frame clones, though not all of them. The data hold a few hundred thousand clones, with around 90% observed a single time. Sequenced: PBMCs. The receptor's source is a woman younger than 30 in good health and CMV-seronegative. This chain joins TRBV7-9 and TRBJ1-5; D is unclear. CDR3 amino acids: CAIQNSNQPQHF. The CDR3 DNA is TGTGCCATACAGAATAGCAATCAGCCCCAGCATTTT.